This T cell receptor beta chain comes out of a study of blood T cell repertoires in COVID-19. Across the study: Sample material is recorded as cDNA or gDNA derived from T cells, B-cell-depleted T cells, or PBMCs.

CDR1 SGHVS and CDR2 FQNEAQ come from the germline V gene. There are 15 residues in the CDR3. The V and J ends lost 5 bases and 5 bases, in that order; junction bases with no gene match: 9. Measured with immunoSEQ multiplex PCR; TCRdb has only the in-frame clones, and not every one. The sample holds about 210,000 clones, 81% seen once. Sample: PBMCs or T cells enriched from blood (not recorded which). The sequence derives from a woman between 50 and 59 years old with acute COVID-19. The gene calls are TRBV7-8 and TRBJ2-5, with 9 bases aligning to TRBD1. The CDR3 here is CASSPNRGHGETQYF. CDR3 DNA: TGTGCCAGCAGCCCAAACAGGGGGCACGGGGAGACCCAGTACTTC.